This TCR beta chain was sequenced during a study of T cell responses to AZD1222 COVID-19 vaccine (dated by TCRdb to about 2021). Notes on the research overall: AZD1222 recipients with second doses at about 4 weeks or about 12 weeks were pooled, because spike-specific TCR depth and breadth did not differ between schedules. A total of 230 to 250 trial participants underwent TCR sequencing, of whom some 210 received two doses of AZD1222 and roughly 25 received two doses of the MenACWY control vaccine. Trial participants were enrolled into age subgroups of 18-55, 56-69 and 70-plus years, which contained 148, 28 and 57 TCR-sequenced participants, respectively.

Study-level results and caveats: Participants were mostly white British and included more females than males, and it was suggested by the authors that clonal diversity may have been underestimated. In the small 56-69-year group, the increase in depth fell short of significance, most likely because of low power. Because no samples from the day 14 peak response were available, repertoires could be characterized only after the peak T cell response. The whole spike protein was spanned by vaccine-associated CD4 TCRs, and dominant responses were seen in regions 160-218 and 743-854. Nearly half of unique spike-specific TCRs reportedly recognized epitopes outside regions mutated in the B.1.351 and B.1.1.7 variants. Only five or six AZD1222 recipients were SARS-CoV-2 seropositive at baseline, limiting conclusions about previously exposed vaccinees. Spike-specific TCR breadth and depth rose significantly after two AZD1222 doses compared with day 0 and with MenACWY recipients.

Turning to this clone: The clone's antigen remains unknown. Base qualities are not at hand, and no much larger clone is one base apart.

The meaning of the sample's time point label: baseline before first vaccination. Vaccinee samples were obtained from the UK trials COV001 and COV002, which included a single-blind randomized controlled phase 2/3 trial of AZD1222 (ChAdOx1 nCoV-19) in healthy adults. For TCRbeta chain sequencing, PBMC samples were collected from trial participants at day 0 and at day 28 after the second dose. According to the germline V gene, CDR1 reads MNHEY and CDR2 reads SVGAGI. Its CDR3 holds 16 amino acids, cysteine through phenylalanine. Only CDR3 DNA remains: 48 bases, in frame from the first base. Trimming removed 0 bases from V and 1 base from J, leaving 12 bases between the germline ends. The CDR3 regions of human TCRbeta chains were subjected to immunosequencing. Turning to the authors' computational methods: Repertoire TCRs were checked for matches against a reference library of SARS-CoV-2-specific TCRs that had been generated using the MIRA antigen-specificity platform. Breadth was defined as the fraction of unique TCRs that were SARS-CoV-2-associated, and depth was defined as the fraction of total T cells that were SARS-CoV-2-associated. Using the MIRA data, every spike-specific TCR was mapped to the spike region that the TCR reacted to and assigned to either a CD4 or a CD8 class. Log10-transformed breadth and depth values were compared by one-way ANOVA with Sidak's multiple comparisons tests. TCRdb limited this immuneACCESS table to in-frame rearrangements with V and J called. A share of clones is missing; checked studies link under half to unresolved V genes, and the rest is unexplained. V, J and clone size derive from that table, while D and trimming were established from the DNA sequence. The sample includes about 100,000 clones, with about 89% observed a single time. The top ten constitute about 19% of the sample.

The source was peripheral blood, collected on day 0 of AZD1222 vaccination. This sequence uses TRBV6-5 and TRBJ1-2; the D gene cannot be named for sure. This clonotype originated in an adult in good health. The bases read TGTGCCAGCAGTTACTCTTACATAAATATTAACTATGGCTACACCTTC. Translated, this is CASSYSYININYGYTF.